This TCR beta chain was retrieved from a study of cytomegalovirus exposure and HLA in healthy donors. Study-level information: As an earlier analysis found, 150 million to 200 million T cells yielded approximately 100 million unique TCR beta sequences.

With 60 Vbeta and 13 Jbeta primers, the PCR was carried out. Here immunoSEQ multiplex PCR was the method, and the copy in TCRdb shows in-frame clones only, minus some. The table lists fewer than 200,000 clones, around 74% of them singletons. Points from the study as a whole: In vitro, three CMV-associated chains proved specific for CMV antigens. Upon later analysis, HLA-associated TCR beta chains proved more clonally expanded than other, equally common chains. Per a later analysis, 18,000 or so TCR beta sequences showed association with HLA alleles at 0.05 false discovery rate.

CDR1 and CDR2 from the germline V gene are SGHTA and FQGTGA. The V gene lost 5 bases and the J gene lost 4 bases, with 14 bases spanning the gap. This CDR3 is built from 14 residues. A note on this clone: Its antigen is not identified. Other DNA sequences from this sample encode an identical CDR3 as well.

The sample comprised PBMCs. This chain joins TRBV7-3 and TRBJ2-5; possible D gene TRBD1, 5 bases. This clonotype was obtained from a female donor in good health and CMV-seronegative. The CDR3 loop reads CASSRAGRAETQYF. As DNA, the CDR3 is TGTGCCAGCAGCAGAGCCGGCAGGGCAGAGACCCAGTACTTC.